The present T cell receptor beta chain was sequenced within a study of blood T cell repertoires in COVID-19 (dated by TCRdb to 2020 to 2021). In terms of the full investigation: The collaborator samples originated in the United States, Italy and Spain and spanned the acute and convalescent phases of COVID-19. The prospective study material was composed of cDNA or gDNA derived from T cells, B-cell-depleted T cells, or PBMCs. Deeply sampled blood TCRbeta repertoires from subjects exposed to, actively infected with, or recovered from COVID-19 were included in the dataset. The repertoires were made available in a free public database intended to serve as a resource for research on the immune response to SARS-CoV-2. The samples were drawn from the first 160 participants of the ongoing ImmuneRACE study and from over a thousand subjects provided by 6 global collaborators. Sample metadata almost always included a de-identified subject ID, COVID-19 status, age in years and sex. Where HLA class I and class II types were available, the types were taken from metadata supplied by the sample provider, not from assay-based typing.

CDR1 and CDR2, looked up from the germline V gene, are SQVTM and ANQGSEA. CDR3 length: 14 amino acids, cysteine to phenylalanine. CDR3 DNA only is kept here, 42 bases in frame from base 1. Trimming takes 5 bases off V and 0 bases off J; junction bases not matched to a gene: 7. Results the study describes overall, beyond this receptor: How much clinical and demographic metadata was included differed by source and by participant, and the metadata was provided uncurated.

Each collaborating institution followed its own protocols to collect whole blood in K2EDTA tubes. For TCRbeta analysis, collaborators shipped samples in one of three forms: frozen whole blood, isolated PBMCs, or DNA extracted from either of those sample types. Remarks on this clone: Its antigen remains undetermined. No qualities accompany the bases; no much larger clone lies one base away.

TCRbeta CDR3 regions were amplified from genomic DNA by means of the immunoSEQ Assay, a bias-controlled multiplex PCR. The paper's data handling went like this. The number of nucleated cells in each sample was estimated by amplification of reference gene primers within the assay. Sequence reads were collapsed and filtered to measure the absolute abundance of every unique TCRbeta CDR3 rearrangement. For each sample, productive Simpson clonality was calculated by taking the square root of Simpson's diversity index across productive rearrangements. What TCRdb holds here is the immuneACCESS table cut down to in-frame rearrangements. Part of the clones is not present; checked against another copy, under half of the missing clones reflect an unresolved V gene, and the others are unexplained. V and J calls and clone size come straight from that table; D and trimming were deduced from the DNA. The sample profile shows about 300,000 clones; roughly 86% of them were found once. In total, the top ten clones hold over 1% of the sample.

The rearrangement combines TRBV29-1 with TRBJ2-7; TRBD1 fits 7 bases in the junction. The origin of this receptor is a man aged 70 or older with acute or convalescent COVID-19. The sequenced sample consisted of peripheral blood. The CDR3 protein is CSVIGTASSYEQYF. The nucleotides are TGCAGCGTTATCGGGACAGCCAGCTCCTACGAGCAGTACTTC.